This T cell receptor beta chain was sequenced for a study of beta chain features in type 1 diabetes (dated by TCRdb to 2017 to 2018). About the investigation overall: Mean age, gender distribution, total cell number and subset yield did not differ between patients and healthy donors. A total of roughly 100,000,000 sorted cells were examined across all samples, and the number of cells per subset was strongly correlated with RNA yield. The study compared TCRB repertoires of sorted circulating CD4+ T cell subsets between recently diagnosed type 1 diabetes patients and matched healthy donors. Whereas all 28 donors provided naive and central memory subsets, regulatory and stem cell-like memory subsets were isolated from just 8 patients and roughly 8 healthy donors. The research as a whole found: Type 1 diabetes patients showed a moderate but significant shortening of TCRB CDR3 length in all four CD4+ subsets. Because the HLA sub-analyses included only small numbers of individuals, any influence of HLA type on TCRB rearrangement was left unresolved. Naive, central memory and regulatory TCRB repertoires appeared to be more alike among patients than among healthy donors. Fewer insertions and more nucleotide deletions at VDJ recombination sites were observed in patients with type 1 diabetes, implying thymic rearrangement abnormalities. PCR might favor shorter templates, but patient and control samples were amplified and corrected together, so any skew would affect both groups equally. Sequencing cDNA rather than genomic DNA could over-represent highly expressing activated cells, although activation and CD3 levels did not differ between groups.

Each donor gave one peripheral blood draw, averaging roughly 120 mL, which was collected into heparinised tubes. Using a panel that included CD45RO, CCR7, CD25, CD127, CD95 and CD27, naive, central memory, regulatory and stem cell-like memory CD4+ T cells were sorted on a BD FACSAria II. Every sorted population had a purity above 95%. PBMCs were isolated right away by Lymphoprep density gradient centrifugation and were stained directly, without culture. So that batch effects would be minimized, each experiment stained and sorted samples in pairs, pairing one healthy donor with one patient. This clone was seen repeatedly, ten times or more. The antigen it binds to is not known. It has no much larger one-base neighbor in the sample; base qualities were not kept. CDR1 and CDR2 were assigned from the germline V gene as SGDLS and YYNGEE. Including cysteine and phenylalanine, the CDR3 has 16 amino acids. This entry keeps only the CDR3 DNA: 48 bases, framed from base 1. V is trimmed back by 3 bases and J by 8 bases, and the junction contains 8 bases that no gene match accounts for.

The entire amount of isolated RNA was reverse transcribed using the High Capacity cDNA Reverse Transcription Kit, so the sequenced TCRB transcripts were expressed ones. Deep immunoSEQ sequencing was applied to naive, central memory and regulatory T cell samples, giving an average of roughly 3.5 million total reads per sample. Sorted cells were lysed in RLT buffer and RNA was extracted with DNase-treated RNeasy Micro or Mini kits, depending on cell number. Each cell subset was processed separately to prevent cross-contamination, with patient and healthy donor samples processed together. The immunoSEQ multiplex PCR was used to amplify TCRB sequences from cDNA, generating 87-bp fragments that spanned the CDR3 region. Sequencing of the amplicons was performed on the Illumina HiSeq platform. Processing in the source paper ran as follows. Synthetic template baselines were used to correct PCR bias computationally, reads within Hamming distance 2 were collapsed together, and singletons that could not be merged were discarded. By aligning reads against IMGT, V, D and J genes, CDR3 length, and insertions or deletions at six rearrangement sites were assigned. Within each subset, clonotype counts were normalized to the number of sorted cells before true diversity and Gini coefficients were calculated with the tcR R package. The overlap coefficient, calculated on TCRB nucleotide sequences, was used to quantify repertoire sharing. As stored in TCRdb, this immuneACCESS dataset retains in-frame rearrangements with V and J assigned. A fraction of the clones does not appear; measured against another copy, unresolved V genes explain less than half of the discrepancy, and the remainder lacks a known reason. The D gene and trimming were derived from the DNA, and the V and J assignments and clone size from that table. The sample profile shows roughly 300,000 clones; 7% to 10% of them were found once. The top ten clonotypes cover roughly 1% of the sample.

The material sequenced was central memory CD4+ T cells from blood. The TCR comes from a young man with type 1 diabetes. The V and J segments used are TRBV9 and TRBJ1-4; TRBD1 matches 12 bases in the middle. CDR3 loop: CASSEGTGGFVEKLFF. The nucleotide sequence reads TGTGCCAGCAGCGAGGGGACAGGGGGCTTTGTGGAAAAACTGTTTTTT.